The rows below give T cell receptor beta chains drawn from one sample of a study of somatic mutations in cytotoxic T cells in rheumatoid arthritis. Profiling relied on immunoSEQ multiplex PCR, and the TCRdb table lists in-frame clones only, not all of them. The sample has about 25,000 clones, roughly 80% seen once. The sample consisted of CD8+ T cells sorted from blood. Receptor source: a woman in her late teens or twenties in good health. Both conserved end residues are part of each CDR3. D genes are given only for firm matches. Clone size, where shown, is once, few, many, or a class for clones that have expanded.

TRBV5-1	TRBD2	few	TRBJ2-7	CASSALAEANYEQYF
TRBV11-2	TRBD1	-	TRBJ2-1	CASSLAGGPAYEQFF
TRBV5-1	-	-	TRBJ2-7	CASSLAGPRTYEQYF
TRBV7-2	-	-	TRBJ2-1	CASSLVGVLTRYNEQFF
TRBV7-6	TRBD1	once	TRBJ1-4	CASSRGQDDEKLFF
TRBV28	TRBD1	-	TRBJ2-2	CASRHRGILSGELFF
TRBV7-9	-	-	TRBJ1-1	CASTWGAGYTEAFF
TRBV5-4	-	-	TRBJ2-1	CASSLGQYNEQFF
TRBV7-6	-	-	TRBJ1-5	CASSSTGSSQPQHF
TRBV4-2	-	-	TRBJ1-1	CASSQGTGPIFEAFF
TRBV6-5	-	-	TRBJ1-2	CASSYEINYGYTF
TRBV5-6	-	-	TRBJ2-1	CASKPRGGEQFF
TRBV27	-	-	TRBJ1-6	CASREGLPYNSPLHF
TRBV7-8	TRBD1	-	TRBJ1-2	CASSAPGQGAVGYTF
TRBV19	-	few	TRBJ2-4	CASSIAGYLAKNIQYF
TRBV21-1	-	-	TRBJ1-1	CASPLGGSLNTEAFF
TRBV9	TRBD2	-	TRBJ2-5	CASSVEAGGLQETQYF
TRBV9	TRBD1	-	TRBJ2-7	CASSVTGGNYEQYF
TRBV29-1	TRBD1	-	TRBJ1-1	CSVSRDRLQNTEAFF
TRBV28	-	-	TRBJ1-4	CASRTDSYATNEKLFF
TRBV6-1	-	-	TRBJ2-6	CASSEGTAKNLARGANVLTF
TRBV5-4	-	few	TRBJ1-3	CASSREGASGNTIYF